These T cell receptor beta chains were read from a single sample in a study of OX40 agonist ivuxolimab in advanced cancers. Method: immunoSEQ multiplex PCR; TCRdb's copy keeps in-frame clones and lacks some. Of 38,000 or so clones in the sample, roughly nine tenths were seen once. The input for sequencing was CD4+ or CD8+ T cells sorted from blood, taken in a trial of the OX40 agonist ivuxolimab. The receptor set was obtained from an adult with an advanced solid tumor such as melanoma, head and neck, liver or kidney cancer. CDR3s include the opening cysteine and the closing phenylalanine or tryptophan. A D gene is named only where the DNA matches it firmly. Expanded clones are given a class, and other clones once, few, many or no size at all.

>TRBD1|TRBJ2-2|TRBV19|.
TGTGCCAGTGAAGGGACAGACACGAACACCGGGGAGCTGTTTTTT
CASEGTDTNTGELFF
>.|TRBJ2-2|TRBV7-8|few
TGTGCCAGCAGCTTAGAAACGGGGGCCGGGGAGCTGTTTTTT
CASSLETGAGELFF
>TRBD1|TRBJ1-3|TRBV11-2|.
TGTGCCAGCAGCCCAAGGCCCGGACAGGTTACAAGAAACACCATATATTTT
CASSPRPGQVTRNTIYF
>.|TRBJ2-7|TRBV28|.
TGTGCCAGCACTCCCTATGAAGCAGAAGACTACGAGCAGTACTTC
CASTPYEAEDYEQYF
>.|TRBJ1-4|TRBV6-5|.
TGTGCCAGCAGTCGGACATGGACAACTAATGAAAAACTGTTTTTT
CASSRTWTTNEKLFF
>.|TRBJ1-5|TRBV30|.
TGTGCCTGGAGTGCTGAGGACAGCAATCAGCCCCAGCATTTT
CAWSAEDSNQPQHF
>TRBD2|TRBJ2-3|TRBV7-9|.
TGTGCCAGCAGCTTGGGACTAGCGGGGGCCGGCACAGATACGCAGTATTTT
CASSLGLAGAGTDTQYF
>TRBD2|TRBJ2-1|TRBV15|.
TGTGCCACCAGCAGCGAGTTAGCGGGGATGAATGAGCAGTTCTTC
CATSSELAGMNEQFF
>.|TRBJ2-6|TRBV5-8|.
TGTGCCAGCCGAATGCCCGACACATCCCTGGCGGGCTCTGGGGCCAACGTCCTGACTTTC
CASRMPDTSLAGSGANVLTF
>.|TRBJ1-2|TRBV9|.
TGTGCCAGCAGCTACTACGAATTTATAGGGGGGGCTAACTATGGCTACACCTTC
CASSYYEFIGGANYGYTF
>.|TRBJ2-5|TRBV6-5|.
TGTGCCAGCACCCCTGGCGGGGGCACCCAAGAGACCCAGTACTTC
CASTPGGGTQETQYF
>TRBD1|TRBJ2-3|TRBV10-3|.
TGTGCCATCAGTCCGCAGGGGGGCACAGATACGCAGTATTTT
CAISPQGGTDTQYF
>TRBD1|TRBJ1-1|TRBV15|.
TGTGCCACCACCACAGGGGGCGTCTTAGAAGCTTTCTTT
CATTTGGVLEAFF
>.|TRBJ2-7|TRBV2|once
TGTGCCAGCAGGGGGGAGGAGAGGGGCGAGCAGTACTTC
CASRGEERGEQYF
>TRBD1|TRBJ2-4|TRBV29-1|.
TGCAGCGTTGAAATCGGGACAGAGTACATTCAGTACTTC
CSVEIGTEYIQYF
>TRBD1|TRBJ1-4|TRBV28|once
TGTGCCAGCAGTCTCCGGGACAGGGAGGAAAAACTGTTTTTT
CASSLRDREEKLFF
>.|TRBJ2-7|TRBV29-1|.
TGCAGCGTTGAAGTGGGGCTCTACGAGCAGTACTTC
CSVEVGLYEQYF
>TRBD2|TRBJ2-7|TRBV27|once
TGTGCCAGCAGTCCCGGGGGGTCGGGCTACGAGCAGTACTTC
CASSPGGSGYEQYF
>.|TRBJ1-2|TRBV27|.
TGTGCCAGCAGTTTTCAGGGGAATGGCTACACCTTC
CASSFQGNGYTF
>.|TRBJ2-7|TRBV5-1|few
TGCGCCAGCAGCTCGATCGACAGATACGAGCAGTACTTC
CASSSIDRYEQYF
>.|TRBJ2-7|TRBV7-6|.
TGTGCCAGCAGTGTGGACAGCCACGAGCAGTACTTC
CASSVDSHEQYF
>.|TRBJ2-2|TRBV6-6|.
TGTGCCAGCAGAACCGGTGACTCCGGGGAGCTGTTTTTT
CASRTGDSGELFF
>.|TRBJ1-2|TRBV5-1|.
TGCGCCAGCAGCTTGGGGGTTAGCTATGGCTACACCTTC
CASSLGVSYGYTF
>.|TRBJ2-7|TRBV29-1|.
TGCAGCGTTGAACTGGGGCAGCTGGGAGAGCAGTACTTC
CSVELGQLGEQYF
>.|TRBJ1-4|TRBV28|.
TGTGCCAGCACGGAAAGGGGGACGGAAAAACTGTTTTTT
CASTERGTEKLFF
>.|TRBJ2-7|TRBV7-8|once
TGTGCCAGCAGCTTAGACGAGACAGGATACTTC
CASSLDETGYF
>.|TRBJ2-2|TRBV27|once
TGTGCCAGCAGATTGCAGACCGGGGAGCTGTTTTTT
CASRLQTGELFF
>.|TRBJ1-2|TRBV5-6|.
TGTGCCAGCAGCCCTTTCCAGGGCAGCTATGGCTACACCTTC
CASSPFQGSYGYTF
>TRBD1|TRBJ1-2|TRBV7-9|.
TGTGCCAGCAGCTTAGGGGGGACAGCCCATGGCTACACCTTC
CASSLGGTAHGYTF
>.|TRBJ2-7|TRBV13|.
TGTGCCAGCAGCAGCAGGGAGTCCTACGAGCAGTACTTC
CASSSRESYEQYF
>.|TRBJ1-1|TRBV27|.
TGTGCCAGCAGTTTCCGCATTGAAGGCACTGAAGCTTTCTTT
CASSFRIEGTEAFF
>.|TRBJ1-2|TRBV6-6|.
TGTGCCAGCACCGACGAGGGGAAAGGGGGCTACACCTTC
CASTDEGKGGYTF
>.|TRBJ2-1|TRBV19|.
TGTGCCAGTAAAACCGCGGCGAATGAGCAGTTCTTC
CASKTAANEQFF
>.|TRBJ1-6|TRBV7-9|few
TGTGCCAGCGCACTGTCAGGGGAAGGTTCACCCCTCCACTTT
CASALSGEGSPLHF
>.|TRBJ1-4|TRBV11-2|once
TGTGCCAGCAGCTTATACGAGGGGGAAAAACTGTTTTTT
CASSLYEGEKLFF
>TRBD2|TRBJ2-1|TRBV6-4|.
TGTGCCAGCAGTGAACAAGGGACTAGCCTGAATGAGCAGTTCTTC
CASSEQGTSLNEQFF
>.|TRBJ1-1|TRBV5-6|.
TGTGCCAGCAGCTTAGGTAATGAAGCTTTCTTT
CASSLGNEAFF
>.|TRBJ2-2|TRBV2|few
TGTGCCAGCAGTGAAACTGGGGCGTCGGACGGGGAGCTGTTTTTT
CASSETGASDGELFF
>TRBD1|TRBJ2-7|TRBV10-1|.
TGCGCCAGCACCCACCGGGACAGCTGCCACGAGCAGTACTTC
CASTHRDSCHEQYF
>TRBD2|TRBJ2-3|TRBV6-6|.
TGTGCCAGCAATAGCGGGGGCACAGATACGCAGTATTTT
CASNSGGTDTQYF
>TRBD2|TRBJ2-3|TRBV9|.
TGTGCCAGCAGCTCTGAGGCGGGGGGGCCCACAGATACGCAGTATTTT
CASSSEAGGPTDTQYF
>TRBD1|TRBJ1-1|TRBV6-5|.
TGTGCCAGCAGGACGGTGGACAGGGGAGCCACTGAAGCTTTCTTT
CASRTVDRGATEAFF
>.|TRBJ1-2|TRBV15|.
TGTGCCACCAGGAGTTTGACAGCCGATGGCTACACCTTC
CATRSLTADGYTF
>.|TRBJ2-2|TRBV7-3|once
TGTGCCAGCAGCTTAAGGGGGCCGAACACCGGGGAGCTGTTTTTT
CASSLRGPNTGELFF
>.|TRBJ1-1|TRBV28|.
TGTGCCAGCAGTTGGGACCGAAGTGAAGCTTTCTTT
CASSWDRSEAFF
>TRBD2|TRBJ2-3|TRBV9|.
TGTGCCAGCAGCGTTTTAGCGGGGGGGCAGAAAGATACGCAGTATTTT
CASSVLAGGQKDTQYF